This TCR beta chain originates from a study of OX40 agonist ivuxolimab in advanced cancers. Broader study findings: Expanded clones belonging to CD8+ T cells outnumbered, on average, those of CD4+. Among some nonresponders, normalized T-cell clonal expansion was also low. Doses of 0.1 to 3.0 mg/kg were accompanied by clonal expansion of CD4+ and CD8+ blood T cells by week 6.

As to this clone: Its specificity is unknown.

The V and J ends lost 6 bases and 5 bases, in that order; junction bases with no gene match: 9. Germline CDR1 is SNHLY and CDR2 is FYNNEI. The length of the CDR3 is 14 residues. Libraries were prepared by immunoSEQ multiplex PCR; TCRdb keeps only in-frame clonotypes and omits some of them. The data show about 70,000 clones, with about 90% seen just once and 2% to 2.5% held by the top ten. The chain employs TRBV2 and TRBJ1-2; the match to TRBD1 covers 7 bases. The specimen was CD4+ or CD8+ T cells sorted from blood, collected in a trial of the OX40 agonist ivuxolimab. This clonotype originated in an adult with an advanced solid tumor such as melanoma, head and neck, liver or kidney cancer. Here the CDR3 reads CASSQGENWYGYTF. CDR3 coding DNA: TGTGCCAGCAGCCAGGGGGAGAATTGGTATGGCTACACCTTC.